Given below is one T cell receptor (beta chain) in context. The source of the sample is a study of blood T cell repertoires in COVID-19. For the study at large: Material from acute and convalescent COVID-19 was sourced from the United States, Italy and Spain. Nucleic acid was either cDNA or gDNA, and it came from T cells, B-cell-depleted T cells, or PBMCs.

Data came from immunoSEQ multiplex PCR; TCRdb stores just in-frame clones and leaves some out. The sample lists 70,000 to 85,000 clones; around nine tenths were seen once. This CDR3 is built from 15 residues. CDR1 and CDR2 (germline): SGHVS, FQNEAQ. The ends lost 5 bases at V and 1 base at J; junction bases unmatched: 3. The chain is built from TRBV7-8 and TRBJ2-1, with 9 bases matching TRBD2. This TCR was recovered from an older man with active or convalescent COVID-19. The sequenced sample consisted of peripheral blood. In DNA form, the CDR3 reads TGTGCCAGCAGCCGAGCGGGGGGATCCTACAATGAGCAGTTCTTC. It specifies CASSRAGGSYNEQFF.